The T cell receptor (beta chain) described here comes from a study of OX40 agonist ivuxolimab in advanced cancers. Germline V lookup: CDR1 SEHNR, CDR2 FQNEAQ (reference sequence). The V and J ends lost 4 bases and 5 bases respectively, with 3 bases between them. The CDR3 runs to 11 residues. The table came from immunoSEQ multiplex PCR; TCRdb's copy has only in-frame clones and leaves some out. The sample shows fewer than 50,000 clones, 92% of them seen only once. This specimen was CD4+ or CD8+ T cells sorted from blood, taken in a trial of the OX40 agonist ivuxolimab. This chain joins TRBV7-9 and TRBJ2-1; D not certain. The clonotype was recovered from an adult with an advanced solid tumor such as melanoma, head and neck, liver or kidney cancer. CDR3 sequence reads: CASSYHNEQFF. The CDR3 coding sequence is TGTGCCAGCAGCTATCACAATGAGCAGTTCTTC.